What follows is one TCR beta chain and its context. Categorization into cohorts depended on clinical history that participants reported. The data were obtained in a study of blood T cell repertoires in COVID-19. Study summary: PBMCs, B-cell-depleted T cells, or T cells were the source of the cDNA or gDNA that made up the material.

CDR3 length equals 14 residues. Germline CDR1 and CDR2: MNHEY and SVGAGI. The V gene lost 6 bases and the J gene lost 5 bases, with 11 bases spanning the gap. Here immunoSEQ multiplex PCR was the method, and the copy in TCRdb shows in-frame clones only, minus some. The table has approximately 220,000 clones, just under 90% seen once. What was sequenced was PBMCs or T cells enriched from blood (not recorded which). This sequence was found in a man aged 25-45 years who had recovered from COVID-19. The chain is built from TRBV6-5 and TRBJ1-6; weak D call: TRBD1 (5 bases). The CDR3 reads CASRPGTHNSPLHF. The CDR3 DNA follows: TGTGCCAGCAGACCCGGGACTCATAATTCACCCCTCCACTTT.